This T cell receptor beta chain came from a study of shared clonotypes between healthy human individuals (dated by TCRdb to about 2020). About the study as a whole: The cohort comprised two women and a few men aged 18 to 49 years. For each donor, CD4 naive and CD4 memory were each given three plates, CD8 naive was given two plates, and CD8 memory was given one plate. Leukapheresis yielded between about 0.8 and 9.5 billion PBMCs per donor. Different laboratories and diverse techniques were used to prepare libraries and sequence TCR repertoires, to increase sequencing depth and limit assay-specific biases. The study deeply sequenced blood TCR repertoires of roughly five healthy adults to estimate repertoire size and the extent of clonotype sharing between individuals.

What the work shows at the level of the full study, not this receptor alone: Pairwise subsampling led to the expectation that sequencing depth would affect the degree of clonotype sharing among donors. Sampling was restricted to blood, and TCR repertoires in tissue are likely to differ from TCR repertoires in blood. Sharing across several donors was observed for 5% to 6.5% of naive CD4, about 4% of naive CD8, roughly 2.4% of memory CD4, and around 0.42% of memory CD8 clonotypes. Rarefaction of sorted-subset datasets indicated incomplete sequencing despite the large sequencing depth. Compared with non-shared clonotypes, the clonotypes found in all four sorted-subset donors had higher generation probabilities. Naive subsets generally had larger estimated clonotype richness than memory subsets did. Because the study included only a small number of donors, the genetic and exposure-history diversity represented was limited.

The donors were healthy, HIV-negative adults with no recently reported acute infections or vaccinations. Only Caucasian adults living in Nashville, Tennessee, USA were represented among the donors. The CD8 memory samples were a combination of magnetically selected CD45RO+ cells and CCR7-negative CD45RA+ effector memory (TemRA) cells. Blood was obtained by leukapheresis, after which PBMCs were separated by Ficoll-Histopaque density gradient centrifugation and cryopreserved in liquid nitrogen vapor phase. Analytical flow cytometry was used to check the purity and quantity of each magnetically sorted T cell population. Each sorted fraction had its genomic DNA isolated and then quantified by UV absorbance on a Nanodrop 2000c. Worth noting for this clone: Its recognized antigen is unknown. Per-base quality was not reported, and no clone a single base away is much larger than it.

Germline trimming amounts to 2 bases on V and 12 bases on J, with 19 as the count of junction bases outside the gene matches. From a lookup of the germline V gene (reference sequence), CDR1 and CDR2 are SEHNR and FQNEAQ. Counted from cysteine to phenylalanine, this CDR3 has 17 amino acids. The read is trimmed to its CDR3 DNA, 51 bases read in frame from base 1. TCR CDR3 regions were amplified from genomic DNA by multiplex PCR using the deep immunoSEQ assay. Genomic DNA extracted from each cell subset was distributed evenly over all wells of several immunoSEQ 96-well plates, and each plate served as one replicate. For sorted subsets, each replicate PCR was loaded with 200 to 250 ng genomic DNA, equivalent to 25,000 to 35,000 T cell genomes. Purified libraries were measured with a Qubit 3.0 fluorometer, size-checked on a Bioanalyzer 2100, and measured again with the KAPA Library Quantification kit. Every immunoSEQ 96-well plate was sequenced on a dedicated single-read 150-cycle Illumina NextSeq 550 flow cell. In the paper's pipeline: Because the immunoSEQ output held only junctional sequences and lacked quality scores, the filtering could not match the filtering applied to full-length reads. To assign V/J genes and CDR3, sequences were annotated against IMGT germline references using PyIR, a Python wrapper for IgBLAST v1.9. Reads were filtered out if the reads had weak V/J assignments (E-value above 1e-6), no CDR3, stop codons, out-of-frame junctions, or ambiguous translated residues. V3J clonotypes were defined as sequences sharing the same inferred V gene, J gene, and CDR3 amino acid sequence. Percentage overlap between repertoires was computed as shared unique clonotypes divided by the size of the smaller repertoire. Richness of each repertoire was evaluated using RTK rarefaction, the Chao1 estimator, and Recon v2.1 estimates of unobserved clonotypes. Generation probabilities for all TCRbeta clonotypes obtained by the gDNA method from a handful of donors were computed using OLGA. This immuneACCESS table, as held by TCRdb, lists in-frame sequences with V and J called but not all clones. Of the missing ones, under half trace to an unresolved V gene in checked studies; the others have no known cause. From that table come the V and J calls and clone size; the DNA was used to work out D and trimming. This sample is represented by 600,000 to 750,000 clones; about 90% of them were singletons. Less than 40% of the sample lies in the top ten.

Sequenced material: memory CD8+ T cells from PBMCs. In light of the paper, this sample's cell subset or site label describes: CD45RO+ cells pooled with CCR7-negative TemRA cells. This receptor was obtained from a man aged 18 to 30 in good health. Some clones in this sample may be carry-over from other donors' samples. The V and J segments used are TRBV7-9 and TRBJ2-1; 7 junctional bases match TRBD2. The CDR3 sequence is CASSLPLTTSTPTGQFF. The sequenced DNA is TGTGCCAGCAGCTTACCACTTACGACTAGCACACCAACCGGGCAGTTCTTC.